This note documents a single T cell receptor (beta chain) sequence. The entry originates in a study of OX40 agonist ivuxolimab in advanced cancers. Germline V lookup: CDR1 SGHTA, CDR2 FQGNSA. V lost 1 base, J lost 6 bases, and 8 bases stayed unmatched. CDR3 length equals 16 residues. Assay used: immunoSEQ multiplex PCR; TCRdb lists only in-frame clones, some missing. Among tens of thousands of clones, 87% were seen once, and the ten largest hold 0.3% to 0.35%. The starting material was CD4+ or CD8+ T cells sorted from blood, obtained in a trial of the OX40 agonist ivuxolimab. The chain is built from TRBV7-2 and TRBJ1-4, with 7 bases aligning to TRBD1. This clonotype was sampled from an adult with an advanced solid tumor such as melanoma, head and neck, liver or kidney cancer. This CDR3 reads CASSLVSTGRDEKLFF. The CDR3 DNA is TGTGCCAGCAGCTTAGTCTCGACAGGGCGGGATGAAAAACTGTTTTTT.